The 24 T cell receptor beta chains given below trace back to one sample, sequenced in a study of T cell clonality in common variable immunodeficiency. Clones were sequenced by immunoSEQ multiplex PCR, and TCRdb holds only the in-frame ones, with some missing. Observed in the sample are around 39,000 clones, none of them singletons. Input material: peripheral blood mononuclear cells. These receptors came from a person between 18 and 75 years old in good health.

The sample holds many counts of this clone. The read gets to within 3 residues of the CDR3 end, and the germline J gene fills in the rest. The chain recombines TRBV2 with TRBJ2-1; 7 bases are a match to TRBD2. Unmatched junction bases numbered 11, after V lost 7 bases and J lost 5 bases. The CDR3 is 15 residues long. Looked up from germline, CDR1 is SNHLY and CDR2 is FYNNEI. Here the CDR3 reads CASTRLAGVNNEQFF. The CDR3 bases that were read are TGTGCCAGCACCCGACTAGCCGGGGTTAACAATGAG.

This clone was observed a few times. The read is 3 residues too short to cover the CDR3 end, so that end is filled in from the germline J gene. The J gene is TRBJ2-7, the V gene TRBV2; TRBD1 might be the D (5 bases). The CDR3 loop spans 15 amino acids. Trimming stripped 3 bases from V and 0 bases from J, with 12 bases between. Germline V CDR1 and CDR2: SNHLY, FYNNEI. The CDR3 region is CASSEIDQGSYEQYF. The covered CDR3 bases are TGTGCCAGCAGTGAGATCGACCAGGGCTCCTACGAG.

This clone was picked up many times. Sequencing ends 3 residues short of the CDR3 end; the germline J gene provides the rest. The chain carries TRBV30 and TRBJ1-2, with a possible D match to TRBD1 (5 bases). From germline, CDR1 is GTSNPN and CDR2 SVGIG (reference sequence). The CDR3 is 14 amino acids. The sequenced part of the CDR3 DNA is TGTGCCTGGAGTTTGTCAGGGCCCCTATACGGC. The encoded protein is CAWSLSGPLYG. The entire CDR3 protein reads CAWSLSGPLYGYTF.

Ten or more counts support this clone. The CDR3 loop reads CSAQDTFSGNTIYF. The DNA read from the CDR3 is TGCAGTGCTCAGGACACCTTCTCTGGAAACACC. The chain recombines TRBV20-1 with TRBJ1-3; TRBD1 is a possible D gene (5 bases). The CDR3 end lies 3 residues beyond the end of the read and is filled in from the germline J gene. This CDR3 has 14 residues. Germline CDR1 DFQATT, CDR2 SNEGSKA (reference sequence). V lost 5 bases to trimming and J lost 0 bases, with 11 bases between them.

As regards this clone: The read gets to within 3 residues of the CDR3 end, and the germline J gene fills in the rest. This rearrangement joins TRBV2 to TRBJ2-3; D assignment may be TRBD1 or TRBD2 (5 bases each). The CDR3 totals 16 residues. Germline V gene sequence: CDR1 SNHLY, CDR2 FYNNEI. CDR3 region: CASSVGGTGGQETQYF. Incomplete CDR3 DNA: TGTGCCAGCAGTGTAGGTGGAACAGGAGGACAAGAGACG.

This clone was observed a few times. The read is 3 residues too short to cover the CDR3 end, so that end is filled in from the germline J gene. The chain carries TRBV7-6 and TRBJ1-2; 9 bases line up with TRBD1. V shed 4 bases and J 5 bases; nucleotides not matched to a gene: 2. Looked up from germline, CDR1 is SGHVS and CDR2 is FNYEAQ. This CDR3 has 13 residues. Here the CDR3 reads CASSSTGGYGYTF. The part of the CDR3 DNA that was read is TGTGCCAGCAGCTCGACAGGGGGTTATGGC.

This clone was detected many times. The CDR3 is cut off 3 residues early in the read; its end comes from the germline J gene. V is TRBV20-1 and J is TRBJ2-5; TRBD1 aligns across 11 bases. Losses at the gene ends were 4 bases for V and 2 bases for J; bases not matched to a gene: 6. CDR1 and CDR2 (germline): DFQATT, SNEGSKA (reference sequence). The CDR3 runs to 15 residues. Partial CDR3 DNA: TGCAGTGCTACAGGGACAGGGGGAGGTCAAGAGACC. As protein: CSATGTGGGQET. The CDR3 in its entirety is CSATGTGGGQETQYF.

This clone was recorded many times. The read halts 3 residues ahead of the CDR3 end, with the missing end drawn from the germline J gene. The V and J genes are TRBV7-8 and TRBJ1-2, with 7 bases fitting TRBD1. The germline V gene encodes CDR1 SGHVS and CDR2 FQNEAQ. CDR3 length equals 13 residues. V was pared by 4 bases and J by 5 bases, with 4 bases of the junction left unmatched. CDR3 sequence reads: CASSSRGQYGYTF. The sequenced part of the CDR3 DNA is TGTGCCAGCAGCTCCAGGGGACAGTATGGC.

This clone was counted at least ten times. From the germline J gene comes the end of the CDR3, since the read stops 3 residues before it. V usage is TRBV12-3 or TRBV12-4 and J usage is TRBJ2-4; weak D call: TRBD1 (5 bases). V was clipped by 5 bases and J by 2 bases, with 10 bases between them. The CDR3 extends over 14 amino acids. The DNA read from the CDR3 is TGTGCCAGCAGTCCCACAGGTTCCAAAAACATT. Translated: CASSPTGSKNI. From start to end, the CDR3 is CASSPTGSKNIQYF.

This clone has only a few counts. The CDR3 protein is CAWSDTSGRRYNDYTF. CDR3 bases read: TGTGCCTGGAGTGACACTAGCGGGAGAAGGTACAATGAC. This rearrangement joins TRBV30 to TRBJ1-2; unclear D gene. The read comes to an end 3 residues before the CDR3 does, leaving the germline J gene to fill in the end. Germline V CDR1 and CDR2: GTSNPN, SVGIG (reference sequence). The CDR3 covers 16 residues.

This clone has at least ten counts. The missing CDR3 end, 3 residues past where the read stops, is filled in from the germline J gene. V is TRBV7-3 and J is TRBJ2-3, with a tentative D call TRBD2 (6 bases). The CDR3 has 14 residues. Germline values: CDR1 SGHTA, CDR2 FQGTGA. V shed 2 bases and J shed 2 bases, with 8 bases lying between them. CDR3 in amino acids: CASSLGGNTDTQYF. The CDR3 bases that were read are TGTGCCAGCAGCTTAGGGGGGAACACAGATACG.

This clone was seen ten or more times. The read terminates 3 residues ahead of where the CDR3 ends, so the germline J gene completes it. The rearrangement joins TRBV6-1 to TRBJ2-5; 7 bases align to TRBD2. This CDR3 spans 15 amino acids. Unmatched junction bases numbered 4, after V lost 0 bases and J lost 3 bases. Germline-derived CDR1 and CDR2 are MNHNS and SASEGT. CDR3 protein: CASSEAGGSKETQYF. The CDR3 bases that were read are TGTGCCAGCAGTGAAGCGGGGGGGTCTAAAGAGACC.

With regard to this clone: The read terminates 3 residues before the CDR3 end, so the remaining end is supplied by the germline J gene. The rearrangement joins TRBV16 to TRBJ1-1; D might be TRBD1 (5 bases). Trimming shortened V by 7 bases and J by 3 bases, and 18 bases separated the two germline ends. Germline V lookup: CDR1 KGHSY, CDR2 FQNENV. This CDR3 region has 15 residues. The CDR3 spells CASTLQGLGHTEAFF. The CDR3 bases that were read are TGTGCCAGCACTCTCCAGGGTTTGGGGCACACTGAA.

This clone came up many times. The CDR3 end lies 3 residues beyond the end of the read and is filled in from the germline J gene. The rearrangement uses TRBV7-2 and TRBJ2-7; tentatively, D is TRBD2 (6 bases). Trimming cost V 5 bases and J 2 bases, with 16 bases left between them. The V gene's germline CDR1 is SGHTA and CDR2 FQGNSA. This CDR3 is 15 amino acids long. The CDR3: CASSPPRGVTYEQYF. Partial CDR3 DNA: TGTGCCAGCAGCCCCCCCCGCGGGGTAACCTACGAG.

This clone has a count of ten or more. The sequenced fragment ends 3 residues before the CDR3 boundary, so the rest is inferred from the germline J gene. The chain employs TRBV7-2 and TRBJ1-6, with no clear D. Germline loops: CDR1 SGHTA, CDR2 FQGNSA. The V end was cut by 0 bases, the J end by 7 bases, with 4 bases between. The CDR3 has 13 amino acids. The chain's CDR3 is CASSLAPNSPLHF. The sequenced part of the CDR3 DNA is TGTGCCAGCAGCTTAGCCCCGAATTCACCC.

Points on this clone: Since a much larger clone is just one base distant, this may be a read error. The CDR3 extends 3 residues past the end of the read, so its final part is completed from the germline J gene. J is TRBJ1-5 and V is TRBV18; tentatively, D is TRBD1 (6 bases). V dropped 4 bases and J dropped 9 bases, with 16 bases sitting between them. The germline gives CDR1 KGHSH, CDR2 LQKENI. The CDR3 is 14 residues long. CDR3 DNA (partial): TGTGCCAGCTCACTTTACAGGGACGATCGGCCC. Encoded protein: CASSLYRDDRP. The whole CDR3 region reads CASSLYRDDRPQHF.

There are many counts of this clone. Read coverage stops 3 residues before the CDR3 terminus; the germline J gene supplies the remainder. The gene calls are TRBV19 and TRBJ2-1; 7 nucleotides agree with TRBD1. V shed 2 bases, J shed 4 bases, and the junction held 8 bases outside the gene matches. CDR1 LNHDA and CDR2 SQIVND come from the germline V gene (reference sequence). This CDR3 spans 16 amino acids. CDR3 in amino acids: CASSIQQGKSYNEQFF. CDR3 bases read: TGTGCCAGTAGTATACAACAGGGGAAATCTTACAATGAG.

Ten or more counts support this clone. Read data end 3 residues before the CDR3 end; the end is taken from the germline J gene. J is TRBJ2-7 and V is TRBV18; D remains ambiguous. This CDR3 has 14 residues. The germline CDR1 and CDR2 sequences are KGHSH and LQKENI. Trimming took 5 bases from V and 2 from J, leaving 13 bases between them. The CDR3 DNA, read in part, is TGTGCCAGCTCAAACCGGGTTGACCCCTACGAG. Amino acid sequence: CASSNRVDPYE. The CDR3 as a whole reads CASSNRVDPYEQYF.

This clone was picked up many times. The DNA ends 3 residues before the CDR3 does, and the rest of the CDR3 is filled in from the germline J gene. The V call is TRBV30, the J call TRBJ2-4; 9 bases line up with TRBD1. Unmatched junction bases numbered 4, after V lost 3 bases and J lost 1 base. Germline lookup yields CDR1 GTSNPN and CDR2 SVGIG (reference sequence). CDR3 size: 15 residues. The sequenced part of the CDR3 DNA is TGTGCCTGGAGAAGGACAGGGGCGGCCAAAAACATT. Protein sequence: CAWRRTGAAKNI. The complete CDR3 protein is CAWRRTGAAKNIQYF.

This clone has ten or more counts. The CDR3 extends 3 residues past the end of the read, so its final part is completed from the germline J gene. The J gene is TRBJ2-5, the V gene TRBV20-1; 10 bases line up with TRBD2. V was clipped by 1 base and J by 5 bases; unmatched bases: 7. CDR1 and CDR2 (germline): DFQATT, SNEGSKA (reference sequence). The CDR3 covers 15 residues. Incomplete CDR3 DNA: TGCAGTGCTAGAGGGCGGCTAGCGGGAGTGGAGACC. Translation gives CSARGRLAGVET. From start to end, the CDR3 is CSARGRLAGVETQYF.

There are many counts of this clone. The CDR3 end lies 3 residues beyond the end of the read and is filled in from the germline J gene. V is TRBV13 and J is TRBJ2-5, with D perhaps matching TRBD2 (7 bases). The V gene's germline CDR1 is PRHDT and CDR2 FYEKMQ (reference sequence). With 5 bases removed from V and 5 bases from J, the gap between germline ends came to 12 bases. The length of the CDR3 is 13 residues. The CDR3 protein is CASSLEGGETQYF. The sequenced CDR3 bases are TGTGCCAGCAGCCTGGAGGGGGGGGAGACC.

This clone was picked up many times. Read coverage stops 3 residues before the CDR3 terminus; the germline J gene supplies the remainder. The chain links TRBV5-7 to TRBJ2-5; tentatively, D is TRBD2 (5 bases). TRBV5-7 is an open reading frame, and its role is uncertain. The CDR3 length is 14 residues. The V and J ends lost 6 bases and 7 bases respectively, with 19 bases between them. CDR3 bases read: TGTGCCAGCACCCCTGATGAACGGGGTAGGACC. The encoded protein is CASTPDERGRT. The whole CDR3 protein is CASTPDERGRTQYF.

This clone was seen repeatedly, ten times or more. The CDR3 end lies 3 residues beyond the end of the read and is filled in from the germline J gene. This chain joins TRBV20-1 and TRBJ1-6; 8 bases match TRBD1. Germline-derived CDR1 and CDR2 are DFQATT and SNEGSKA (reference sequence). This CDR3 has 15 residues. Losses at the gene ends were 2 bases for V and 6 bases for J; bases not matched to a gene: 6. CDR3 amino acids: CSARQPGQVNSPLHF. Partial CDR3 DNA: TGCAGTGCTAGACAACCGGGACAGGTTAATTCACCC.

This clone came up many times. The read stops 3 residues short of the end of the CDR3; the missing end is completed from the germline J gene. V gene TRBV30 combines with J gene TRBJ2-5; D call uncertain. V lost 3 bases and J lost 5, with 7 bases in between. The CDR3 runs 11 residues. Germline assignment: CDR1 GTSNPN and CDR2 SVGIG (reference sequence). This CDR3 reads CAWSIRETQYF. The part of the CDR3 DNA that was read is TGTGCCTGGAGCATTCGGGAGACC. Full variable domain (rest looked up from reference TRBV30 and TRBJ2-5): SQTIHQWPATLVQPVGSPLSLECTVEGTSNPNLYWYRQAAGRGLQLLFYSVGIGQISSEVPQNLSASRPQDRQFILSSKKLLLSDSGFYLCAWSIRETQYFGPGTRLLVL.